This T cell receptor beta chain was sequenced for a study of blood T cell repertoires in COVID-19. Study background: The United States, Italy and Spain supplied acute and convalescent COVID-19 samples. In each case, the material was cDNA or gDNA derived from T cells, B-cell-depleted T cells, or PBMCs.

TCRdb keeps only in-frame clones here, not all; method: immunoSEQ multiplex PCR. The sample consists of 65,000 to 90,000 clones, over 75% of them appearing once. V lost 0 bases and J 7 bases, leaving 7 bases between the germline ends. The CDR3 contains 13 residues. Germline CDR1 reads LGHDT; CDR2 reads YNNKEL (reference sequence). This TCR was sampled from a human donor in a cohort sampled during active COVID-19. The V and J genes are TRBV3-1 (or the pseudogene TRBV3-2) and TRBJ1-5; D possibly corresponds to TRBD1 (6 bases). Sequencing was carried out using peripheral blood. The CDR3 nucleotides are TGTGCCAGCAGCCAAGATCAGGGGCAGCCCCAGCATTTT. Its protein product is CASSQDQGQPQHF.